This record concerns one TCR beta chain sequence. Its matching antigen is unknown. The study sequenced TCR beta in blood CD8+ and CD4+ T cells. Recently defined diagnostic criteria for definite or probable disease were fulfilled by Susac syndrome patients. The record originates from a study of CD8 T cells in Susac syndrome. Across the study: Patients with Susac syndrome were therapy-naive, taking corticosteroids, with some also receiving intravenous immunoglobulin, or taking intravenous immunoglobulin alone at the time their blood was drawn. Study-level findings and limits: It was acknowledged in the study that the number of individuals who were included in its TCR sequencing and HLA analysis was relatively small.

CDR1 and CDR2 (germline): SGHVS, FQNEAQ. After removal of 3 bases from V and 7 bases from J, the junction contained 8 bases not matched to a gene. This CDR3 has 16 amino acids. Random hexamers were used to reverse transcribe an amount of roughly 0.5 to 1 ug RNA. Via MiXCR, TCRdb re-called the immunoSEQ multiplex PCR reads, giving one row per CDR3 protein. The sample holds 150,000 or so distinct CDR3 sequences, approximately 94% seen once. The receptor comes from a human donor with Susac syndrome. Sequenced material: CD4+ T cells from PBMCs. V gene TRBV7-8 combines with J gene TRBJ1-4, with 10 bases identical to TRBD1. This chain's CDR3 is CASSLAGTGVSEKLFF. In DNA, the CDR3 is TGTGCCAGCAGCTTGGCCGGGACAGGGGTTAGTGAAAAACTGTTTTTT.